This paragraph reports one T cell receptor (beta chain). Reverse transcription of 0.5 to 1 ug RNA was carried out with random hexamers. Via MiXCR, TCRdb re-called the immunoSEQ multiplex PCR reads, giving one row per CDR3 protein. The table lists 150,000 to 200,000 distinct CDR3 sequences, approximately 95% of them singletons, with about 0.1% in the top ten. The CDR3 is made up of 13 amino acids. V shed 4 bases and J shed 0 bases, with 6 bases lying between them. Germline assignment: CDR1 GTSNPN and CDR2 SVGIG (reference sequence). Negative isolation yielded CD8+ and CD4+ T cells; FACS enriched TEMRA cells. This sample stems from a study of CD8 T cells in Susac syndrome.

The receptor comes from a human donor with multiple sclerosis. The source material was CD4+ T cells from PBMCs. The chain carries TRBV30 and TRBJ2-2; D remains unclear. The DNA for the CDR3 is TGTGCCTGGACGGCTTCGAACACCGGGGAGCTGTTTTTT. Amino acids: CAWTASNTGELFF.